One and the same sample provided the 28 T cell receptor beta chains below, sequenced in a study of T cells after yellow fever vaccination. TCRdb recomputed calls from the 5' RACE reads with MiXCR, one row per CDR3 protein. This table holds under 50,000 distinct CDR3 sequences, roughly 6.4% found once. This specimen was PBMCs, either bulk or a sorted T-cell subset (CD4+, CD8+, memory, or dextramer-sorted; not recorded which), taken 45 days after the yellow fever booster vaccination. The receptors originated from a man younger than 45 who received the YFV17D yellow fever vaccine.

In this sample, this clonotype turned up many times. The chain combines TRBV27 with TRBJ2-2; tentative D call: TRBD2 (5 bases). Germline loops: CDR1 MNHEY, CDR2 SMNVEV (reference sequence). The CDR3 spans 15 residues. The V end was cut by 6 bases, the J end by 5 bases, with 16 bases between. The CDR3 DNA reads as TGTGCCAGCAGGAGGGTTAACACGGAGACCGGGGAGCTGTTTTTT. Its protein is CASRRVNTETGELFF.

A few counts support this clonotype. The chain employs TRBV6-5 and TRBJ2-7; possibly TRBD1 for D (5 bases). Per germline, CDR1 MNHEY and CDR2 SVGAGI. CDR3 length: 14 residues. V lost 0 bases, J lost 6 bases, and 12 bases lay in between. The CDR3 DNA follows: TGTGCCAGCAGTTACTCGAGCAGGGCTCGCGAGCAGTACTTC. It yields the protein CASSYSSRAREQYF.

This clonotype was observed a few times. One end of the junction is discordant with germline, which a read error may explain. The CDR3, as DNA: TGTGCCAGCAGCCGGGGGGACTTTAGTGGCCACACCTTC. The encoded protein is CASSRGDFSGHTF. The chain employs TRBV9 and TRBJ1-2; weak D call: TRBD1 (5 bases). CDR3 size: 13 residues. The germline CDR1 and CDR2 sequences are SGDLS and YYNGEE.

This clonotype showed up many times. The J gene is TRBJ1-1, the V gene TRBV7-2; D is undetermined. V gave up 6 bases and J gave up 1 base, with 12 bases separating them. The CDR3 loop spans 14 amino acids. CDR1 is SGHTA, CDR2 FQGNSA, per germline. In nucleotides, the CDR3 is TGTGCCAGCAGGCTAGAACTCGGGAACACTGAAGCTTTCTTT. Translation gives CASRLELGNTEAFF.

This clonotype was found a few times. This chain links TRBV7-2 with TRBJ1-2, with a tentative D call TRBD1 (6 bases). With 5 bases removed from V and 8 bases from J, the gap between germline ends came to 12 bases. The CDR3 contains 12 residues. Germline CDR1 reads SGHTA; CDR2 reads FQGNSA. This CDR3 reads CASSLDRSGYTF. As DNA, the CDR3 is TGTGCCAGCAGCCTAGACAGGTCGGGCTACACCTTC.

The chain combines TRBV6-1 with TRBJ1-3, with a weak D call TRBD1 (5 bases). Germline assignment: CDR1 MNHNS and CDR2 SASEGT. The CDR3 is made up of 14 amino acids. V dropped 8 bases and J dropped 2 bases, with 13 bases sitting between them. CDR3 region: CASGQGLTGNTIYF. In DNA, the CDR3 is TGTGCCAGCGGGCAGGGTCTCACTGGAAACACCATATATTTT.

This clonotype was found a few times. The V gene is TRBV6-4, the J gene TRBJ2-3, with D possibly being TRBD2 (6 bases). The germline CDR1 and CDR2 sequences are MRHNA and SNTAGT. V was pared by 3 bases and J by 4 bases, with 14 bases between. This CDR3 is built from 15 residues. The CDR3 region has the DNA TGTGCCAGCAGTGAAACGGGAGAGGAATCAGATACGCAGTATTTT. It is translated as CASSETGEESDTQYF.

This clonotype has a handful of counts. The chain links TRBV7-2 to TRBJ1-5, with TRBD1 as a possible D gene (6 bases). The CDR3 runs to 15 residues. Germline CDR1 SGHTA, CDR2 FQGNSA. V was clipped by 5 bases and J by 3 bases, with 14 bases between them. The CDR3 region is CASSAQGSVNQPQHF. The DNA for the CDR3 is TGTGCCAGCAGCGCGCAGGGGAGTGTCAATCAGCCCCAGCATTTT.

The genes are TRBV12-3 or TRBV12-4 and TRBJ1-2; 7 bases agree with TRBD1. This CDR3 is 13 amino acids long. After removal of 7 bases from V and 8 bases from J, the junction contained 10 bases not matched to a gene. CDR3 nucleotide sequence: TGTGCCAGCAACGACAGGGCTCGAAAGGGCTACACCTTC. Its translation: CASNDRARKGYTF.

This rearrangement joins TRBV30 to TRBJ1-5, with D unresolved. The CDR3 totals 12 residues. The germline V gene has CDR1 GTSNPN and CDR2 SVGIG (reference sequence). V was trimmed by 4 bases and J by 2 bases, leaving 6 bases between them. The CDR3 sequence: CAWTYGNQPQHF. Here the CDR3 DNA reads TGTGCCTGGACCTATGGCAATCAGCCCCAGCATTTT.

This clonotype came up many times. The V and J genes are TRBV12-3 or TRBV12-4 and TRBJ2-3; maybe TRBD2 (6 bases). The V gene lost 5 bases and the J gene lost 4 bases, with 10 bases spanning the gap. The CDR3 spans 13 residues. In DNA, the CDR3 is TGTGCCAGCAGTAAAACTAGCCCAGATACGCAGTATTTT. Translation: CASSKTSPDTQYF.

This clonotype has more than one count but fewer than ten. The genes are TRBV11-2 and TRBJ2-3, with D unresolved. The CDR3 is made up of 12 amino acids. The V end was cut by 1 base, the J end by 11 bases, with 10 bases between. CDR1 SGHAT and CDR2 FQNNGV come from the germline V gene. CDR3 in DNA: TGTGCCAGCAGCTTAGGAGGAAGGGTGCAGTATTTT. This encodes CASSLGGRVQYF.

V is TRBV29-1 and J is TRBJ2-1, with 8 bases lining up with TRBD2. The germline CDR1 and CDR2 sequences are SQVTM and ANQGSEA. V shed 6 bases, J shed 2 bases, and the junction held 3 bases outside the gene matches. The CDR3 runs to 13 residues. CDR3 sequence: CSVLAVTYNEQFF. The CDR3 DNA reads TGCAGCGTACTAGCGGTAACCTACAATGAGCAGTTCTTC.

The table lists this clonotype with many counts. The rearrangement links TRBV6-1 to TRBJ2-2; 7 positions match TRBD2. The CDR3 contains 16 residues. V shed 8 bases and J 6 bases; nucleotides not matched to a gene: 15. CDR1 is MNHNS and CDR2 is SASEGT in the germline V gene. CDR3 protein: CASAKSAGSLAGELFF. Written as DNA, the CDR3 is TGTGCCAGCGCTAAATCAGCGGGGAGTCTGGCCGGGGAGCTGTTTTTT.

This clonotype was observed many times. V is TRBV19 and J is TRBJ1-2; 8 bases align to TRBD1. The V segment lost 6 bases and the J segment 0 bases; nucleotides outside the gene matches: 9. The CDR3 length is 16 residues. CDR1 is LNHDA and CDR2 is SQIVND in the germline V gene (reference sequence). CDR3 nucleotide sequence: TGTGCCAGTAGAACCGCCGGGACAGGCCCTAACTATGGCTACACCTTC. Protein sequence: CASRTAGTGPNYGYTF.

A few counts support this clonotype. CDR3 protein: CAKLSSYNEQFF. CDR3 in DNA: TGTGCCAAGCTTAGCTCCTACAATGAGCAGTTCTTC. The genes are TRBV24-1 and TRBJ2-1; no firm D call. CDR1 is KGHDR and CDR2 is SFDVKD in the germline V gene. This CDR3 contains 12 residues. V was cut by 11 bases and J by 0 bases, with 7 bases left in between.

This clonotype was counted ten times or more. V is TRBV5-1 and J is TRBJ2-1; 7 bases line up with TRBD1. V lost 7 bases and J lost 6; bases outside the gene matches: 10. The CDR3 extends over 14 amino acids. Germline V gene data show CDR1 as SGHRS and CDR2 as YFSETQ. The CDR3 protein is CASSGGQTSNEQFF. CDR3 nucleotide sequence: TGCGCCAGCTCTGGGGGACAGACATCCAATGAGCAGTTCTTC.

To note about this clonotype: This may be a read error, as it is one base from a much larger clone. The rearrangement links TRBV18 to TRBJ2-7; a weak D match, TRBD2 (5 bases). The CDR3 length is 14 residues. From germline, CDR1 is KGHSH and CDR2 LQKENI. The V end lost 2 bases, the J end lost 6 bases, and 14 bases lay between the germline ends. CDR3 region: CASSPARAGGEQYF. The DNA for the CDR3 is TGTGCCAGCTCACCAGCGAGGGCTGGAGGCGAGCAGTACTTC.

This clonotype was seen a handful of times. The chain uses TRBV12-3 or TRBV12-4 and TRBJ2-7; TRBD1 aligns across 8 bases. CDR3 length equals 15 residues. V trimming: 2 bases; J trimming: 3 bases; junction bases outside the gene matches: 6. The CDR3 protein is CASSLTGTGDYEQYF. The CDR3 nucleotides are TGTGCCAGCAGTTTAACCGGGACAGGTGACTACGAGCAGTACTTC.

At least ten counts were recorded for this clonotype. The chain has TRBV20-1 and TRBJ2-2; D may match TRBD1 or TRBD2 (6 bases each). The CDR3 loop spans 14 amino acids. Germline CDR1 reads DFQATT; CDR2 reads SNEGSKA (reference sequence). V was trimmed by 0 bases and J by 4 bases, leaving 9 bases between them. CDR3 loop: CSAREGGSTGELFF. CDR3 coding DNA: TGCAGTGCTAGAGAAGGGGGGAGCACCGGGGAGCTGTTTTTT.

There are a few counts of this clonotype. CDR3 nucleotide sequence: TGTGCCAGTAGTGCCCCGGGGGAAAATCAGCCCCAGCATTTT. It codes for CASSAPGENQPQHF. The chain recombines TRBV19 with TRBJ1-5, with D possibly being TRBD1 (5 bases). V lost 5 bases and J lost 4, with 12 bases in between. The CDR3 sequence is 14 residues long. The germline gives CDR1 LNHDA, CDR2 SQIVND (reference sequence).

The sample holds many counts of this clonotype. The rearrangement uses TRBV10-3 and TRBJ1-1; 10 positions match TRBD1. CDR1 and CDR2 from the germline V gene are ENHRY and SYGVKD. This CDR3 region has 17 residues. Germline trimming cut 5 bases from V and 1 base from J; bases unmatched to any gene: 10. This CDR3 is CAISYVPGQGPNTEAFF. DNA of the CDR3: TGTGCCATCAGTTATGTCCCGGGACAGGGGCCGAACACTGAAGCTTTCTTT.

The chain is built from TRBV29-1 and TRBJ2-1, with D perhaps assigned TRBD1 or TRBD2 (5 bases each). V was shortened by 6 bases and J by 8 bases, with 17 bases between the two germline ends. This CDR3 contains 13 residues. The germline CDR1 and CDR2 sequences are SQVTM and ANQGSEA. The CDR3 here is CSVDRGDGDEQFF. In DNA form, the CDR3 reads TGCAGCGTCGACCGAGGGGATGGGGATGAGCAGTTCTTC.

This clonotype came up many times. The CDR3 loop is CASSLSGPGSYNEQFF. CDR3 coding DNA: TGTGCCAGCAGTTTGTCTGGGCCTGGCTCCTACAATGAGCAGTTCTTC. The rearrangement uses TRBV28 and TRBJ2-1; no definite D call. The CDR3 consists of 16 residues. Germline V gives CDR1 MDHEN, CDR2 SYDVKM. Trimming pared 3 bases from V and 0 bases from J, leaving 12 bases between.

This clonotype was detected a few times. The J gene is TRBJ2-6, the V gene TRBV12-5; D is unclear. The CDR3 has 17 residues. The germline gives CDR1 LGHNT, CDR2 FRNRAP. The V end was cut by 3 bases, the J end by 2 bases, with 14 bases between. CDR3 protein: CASGFGPSSTGANVLTF. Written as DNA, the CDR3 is TGTGCTAGTGGTTTCGGCCCCTCCTCCACTGGGGCCAACGTCCTGACTTTC.

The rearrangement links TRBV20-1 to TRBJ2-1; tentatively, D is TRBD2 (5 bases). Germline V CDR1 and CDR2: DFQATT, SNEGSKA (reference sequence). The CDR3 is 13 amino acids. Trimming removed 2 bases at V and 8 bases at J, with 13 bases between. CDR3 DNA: TGCAGTGCTAGACTAGGGATTAGCGATGAGCAGTTCTTC. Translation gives CSARLGISDEQFF.

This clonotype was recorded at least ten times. CDR3 residues: CASSPRSVGREPNEQFF. DNA for the CDR3: TGCGCCAGCAGCCCAAGATCAGTTGGGCGGGAGCCCAATGAGCAGTTCTTC. J is TRBJ2-1 and V is TRBV4-3, with 7 bases matching TRBD2. The CDR3 runs to 17 residues. V gave up 4 bases and J gave up 6 bases; unmatched junction bases: 15. CDR1 and CDR2 from the germline V gene are LGHNA and YSLEER.

Here the CDR3 reads CASKSGQGVENGYTF. CDR3 sequence (DNA): TGTGCCAGCAAATCCGGACAGGGCGTGGAGAATGGCTACACCTTC. V usage is TRBV28 and J usage is TRBJ1-2; the match to TRBD1 covers 8 bases. Germline V gene sequence: CDR1 MDHEN, CDR2 SYDVKM. The CDR3 extends over 15 amino acids. Trimming at V came to 7 bases and at J to 6 bases, leaving 13 bases not matched to a gene.